Shown below are 10 T cell receptor beta chains from a single sample sequenced in a study of liver allograft versus peripheral blood T cells. Turning to the study itself: Graft-liver T cell receptor repertoires were compared against recipient peripheral blood repertoires.

TCRdb re-analysed the reads in MiXCR, keeping a single row per CDR3 protein. The data show approximately 3,500 distinct CDR3 sequences, roughly 14% seen once. These TCRs come from a human patient who had a liver transplant. Some T cells may be provided by the graft donor.

This clonotype is deemed medium-sized. CDR3 sequence reads: CASSLGRSRTGGNEQFF. The CDR3 coding sequence is TGTGCCAGCAGTTTAGGTCGGTCGAGGACAGGGGGCAATGAGCAGTTCTTC. The chain couples TRBV12-3 or TRBV12-4 to TRBJ2-1; 10 bases align to TRBD1. CDR3 length equals 17 residues. V lost 1 base and J lost 6; bases outside the gene matches: 9.

This rearrangement joins TRBV28 to TRBJ2-7, with D unresolved. The CDR3 has 13 amino acids. The V gene's germline CDR1 is MDHEN and CDR2 SYDVKM. V was trimmed by 5 bases and J by 3 bases, leaving 11 bases between them. The CDR3 bases are TGTGCCAGCAGTCCCACAGTGGTCTACGAGCAGTACTTC. Its translation: CASSPTVVYEQYF.

This clonotype is labeled medium-sized. This rearrangement joins TRBV9 to TRBJ1-6; D gene uncertain. This CDR3 spans 13 amino acids. Germline V gene data show CDR1 as SGDLS and CDR2 as YYNGEE. Deletions cut 3 bases from V and 10 bases from J, with 11 bases between. The CDR3 reads CASSEEEESPLHF. The CDR3 nucleotides are TGTGCCAGCAGCGAAGAGGAGGAGTCACCCCTCCACTTT. The variable domain in full, completed from reference TRBV9 and TRBJ1-6, reads DSGVTQTPKHLITATGQRVTLRCSPRSGDLSVYWYQQSLDQGLQFLIQYYNGEERAKGNILERFSAQQFPDLHSELNLSSLELGDSALYFCASSEEEESPLHFGNGTRLTVT.

This clonotype was recorded a few times. The chain couples TRBV20-1 to TRBJ1-3; weak D call: TRBD1 (6 bases). Trimming cost V 1 base and J 4 bases, with 17 bases left between them. This CDR3 has 16 residues. In germline, CDR1 is DFQATT, CDR2 SNEGSKA (reference sequence). The DNA of the CDR3 is TGCAGTGCTAGAGTTAAGAACAGGGCTACGGGAAACACCATATATTTT. It is translated as CSARVKNRATGNTIYF.

In DNA form, the CDR3 reads TGCAGCGTCGGACAGGGGCTCTATGGCTACACCTTC. Protein sequence: CSVGQGLYGYTF. This chain connects TRBV29-1 to TRBJ1-2, with 9 nucleotides matching TRBD1. CDR3 size: 12 residues. The V segment lost 6 bases and the J segment 4 bases; nucleotides outside the gene matches: 3. Germline V lookup: CDR1 SQVTM, CDR2 ANQGSEA.

By share, this clonotype counts as medium-sized. J is TRBJ2-2 and V is TRBV18; a possible D gene is TRBD1 (5 bases). The ends were cut back, 6 bases at V and 5 bases at J, with 7 bases in the middle. Looked up from germline, CDR1 is KGHSH and CDR2 is LQKENI. The CDR3 covers 12 residues. The CDR3 DNA sequence: TGTGCCAGCTCTGGGGCGACCGGGGAGCTGTTTTTT. Encoded protein: CASSGATGELFF.

In this sample, this clonotype is medium-sized. The chain joins TRBV7-9 to TRBJ2-7, with 8 positions matching TRBD1. J was trimmed by 7 bases and V by 5 bases; bases with no gene match: 13. The CDR3 length is 15 residues. The V gene's germline CDR1 is SEHNR and CDR2 FQNEAQ (reference sequence). The CDR3 protein is CASSPLWTGFEEQYF. The DNA for the CDR3 is TGTGCCAGCAGCCCGCTCTGGACAGGGTTTGAAGAGCAGTACTTC.

This clonotype ranks as large (0.1 to 1%). This chain joins TRBV6-6 and TRBJ1-6, with TRBD1 matching over 8 bases. CDR1 is MNHNY and CDR2 is SVGAGI in the germline V gene (reference sequence). There are 14 residues in the CDR3. The V and J ends lost 5 bases and 9 bases, in that order; junction bases with no gene match: 6. CDR3 DNA: TGTGCCAGCAGTACCGGGACAGGCGGTTCACCCCTCCACTTT. Protein product: CASSTGTGGSPLHF.

Within the sample, this clonotype is medium-sized. The J gene is TRBJ2-1, the V gene TRBV19; 8 nucleotides match TRBD1. From germline, CDR1 is LNHDA and CDR2 SQIVND (reference sequence). The CDR3 totals 15 residues. Germline trimming cut 6 bases from V and 9 bases from J; bases unmatched to any gene: 13. The CDR3 is CASSMDRAIRGEQFF. CDR3 bases: TGTGCCAGTAGCATGGACAGGGCCATCCGGGGTGAGCAGTTCTTC.

Judged by abundance, this clonotype is medium-sized. The V call is TRBV13, the J call TRBJ1-5; possibly TRBD1 for D (6 bases). V was trimmed by 5 bases and J by 3 bases, leaving 11 bases between them. CDR3 length: 14 residues. CDR1 and CDR2 (germline): PRHDT, FYEKMQ (reference sequence). This CDR3 reads CASSPRTDNQPQHF. The CDR3 region has the DNA TGTGCCAGCAGCCCAAGGACAGACAATCAGCCCCAGCATTTT.